The sequence of this T cell receptor (beta chain) was determined in a study of T cell responses to AZD1222 COVID-19 vaccine. TCRdb's copy holds only in-frame clones and misses some; the assay was immunoSEQ multiplex PCR. The table records some 64,000 clones, roughly 90% of them present only once. V was pared by 5 bases and J by 0 bases, with 5 bases of the junction left unmatched. The V gene's germline CDR1 is MDHEN and CDR2 SYDVKM. The CDR3 contains 18 residues. This receptor was obtained from an adult in good health. The gene calls are TRBV28 and TRBJ2-6; 12 bases line up with TRBD1. Material: peripheral blood, obtained on day 0 of AZD1222 vaccination. CDR3 coding DNA: TGTGCCAGCAGTGCGGGGACAGGGGGCTACTCTGGGGCCAACGTCCTGACTTTC. Amino acids: CASSAGTGGYSGANVLTF.